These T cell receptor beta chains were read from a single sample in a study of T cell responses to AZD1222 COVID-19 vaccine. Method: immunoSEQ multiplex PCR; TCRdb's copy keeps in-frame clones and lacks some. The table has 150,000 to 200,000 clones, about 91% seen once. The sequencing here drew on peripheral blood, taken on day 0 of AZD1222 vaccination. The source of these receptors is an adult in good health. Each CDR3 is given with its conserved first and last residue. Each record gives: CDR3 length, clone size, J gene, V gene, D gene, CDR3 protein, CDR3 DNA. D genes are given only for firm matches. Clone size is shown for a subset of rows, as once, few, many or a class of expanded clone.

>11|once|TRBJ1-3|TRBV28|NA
CASRGGDTIYF
TGTGCCAGCAGGGGCGGGGACACCATATATTTT
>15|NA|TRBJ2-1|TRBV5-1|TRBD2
CASSSTGTTYNEQFF
TGCGCCAGCAGCTCGACCGGGACTACCTACAATGAGCAGTTCTTC
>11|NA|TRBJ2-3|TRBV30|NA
CASGDTDTQYF
TGTGCCTCAGGCGACACAGATACGCAGTATTTT
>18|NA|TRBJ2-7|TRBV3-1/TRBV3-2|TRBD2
CASSLGRAGLAPSYEQYF
TGTGCCAGCAGCCTCGGTAGGGCGGGACTAGCCCCCTCCTACGAGCAGTACTTC
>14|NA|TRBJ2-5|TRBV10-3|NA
CAIAPGGEPETQYF
TGTGCCATCGCGCCAGGCGGCGAGCCGGAGACCCAGTACTTC
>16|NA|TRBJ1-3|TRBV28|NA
CASSSHTAGAGNTIYF
TGTGCCAGCAGTTCCCATACGGCGGGGGCTGGAAACACCATATATTTT
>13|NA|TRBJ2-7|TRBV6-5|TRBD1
CASSRQGFSEQYF
TGTGCCAGCAGTCGACAGGGGTTCAGCGAGCAGTACTTC
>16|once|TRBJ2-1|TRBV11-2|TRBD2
CASSPGLAGNGDEQFF
TGTGCCAGCAGCCCCGGACTAGCGGGAAACGGGGATGAGCAGTTCTTC
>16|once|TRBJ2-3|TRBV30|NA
CAWGVRWAEGTDTQYF
TGTGCCTGGGGCGTTCGTTGGGCGGAGGGCACAGATACGCAGTATTTT
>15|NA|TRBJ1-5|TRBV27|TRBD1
CASRKGALSNQPQHF
TGTGCCAGCAGGAAGGGGGCCCTTAGCAATCAGCCCCAGCATTTT
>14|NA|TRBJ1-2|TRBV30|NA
CAWSVMAATYGYTF
TGTGCCTGGAGTGTAATGGCAGCGACATATGGCTACACCTTC
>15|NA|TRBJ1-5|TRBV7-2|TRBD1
CASSMPGGSNQPQHF
TGTGCCAGCAGCATGCCAGGGGGAAGCAATCAGCCCCAGCATTTT
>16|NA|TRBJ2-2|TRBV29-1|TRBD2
CSVEDTSGRAVGELFF
TGCAGCGTTGAAGATACCAGCGGGAGGGCCGTCGGGGAGCTGTTTTTT
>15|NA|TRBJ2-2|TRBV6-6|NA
CASSPLGVSHGELFF
TGTGCCAGCAGCCCCTTGGGAGTCTCGCACGGGGAGCTGTTTTTT
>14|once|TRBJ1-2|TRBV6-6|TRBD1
CASSPGQGIYGYTF
TGTGCCAGCAGTCCGGGACAGGGAATCTATGGCTACACCTTC
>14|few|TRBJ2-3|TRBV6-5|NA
CASSTTGDTDTQYF
TGTGCCAGCAGCACGACCGGGGACACAGATACGCAGTATTTT
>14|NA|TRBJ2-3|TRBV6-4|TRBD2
CASSDSAGVNTQYF
TGTGCCAGCAGTGACTCTGCGGGAGTGAATACGCAGTATTTT
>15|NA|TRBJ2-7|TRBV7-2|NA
CASSLGTSIPYEQYF
TGTGCCAGCAGCTTAGGGACCTCCATACCCTACGAGCAGTACTTC
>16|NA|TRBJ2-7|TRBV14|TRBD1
CASSQEGGQGAYEQYF
TGTGCCAGCAGCCAAGAGGGAGGACAGGGGGCCTACGAGCAGTACTTC
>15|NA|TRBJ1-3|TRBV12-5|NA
CASGSGLSSGNTIYF
TGTGCTAGTGGTTCGGGACTGAGCTCTGGAAACACCATATATTTT
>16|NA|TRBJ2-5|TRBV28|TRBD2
CASSFAGTSEQETQYF
TGTGCCAGCAGTTTCGCCGGGACTAGCGAGCAAGAGACCCAGTACTTC
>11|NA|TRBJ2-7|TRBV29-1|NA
CSVERGTEQYF
TGCAGCGTTGAACGAGGGACCGAGCAGTACTTC
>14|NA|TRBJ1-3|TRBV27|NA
CASSLQGGGNTIYF
TGTGCCAGCAGTCTGCAGGGAGGTGGAAACACCATATATTTT
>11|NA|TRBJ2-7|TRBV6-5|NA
CASRGASEQYF
TGTGCCAGCCGCGGCGCGAGCGAGCAGTACTTC
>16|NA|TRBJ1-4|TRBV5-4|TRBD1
CASSLAGGATNEKLFF
TGTGCCAGCAGCTTGGCAGGGGGAGCAACTAATGAAAAACTGTTTTTT
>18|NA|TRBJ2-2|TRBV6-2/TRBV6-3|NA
CASSTGLGQGFNAGELFF
TGTGCCAGCAGTACCGGGCTTGGGCAGGGGTTTAACGCCGGGGAGCTGTTTTTT
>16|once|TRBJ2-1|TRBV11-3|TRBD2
CASSLETAGGKGEQFF
TGTGCCAGCAGCTTAGAAACGGCGGGAGGGAAGGGTGAGCAGTTCTTC
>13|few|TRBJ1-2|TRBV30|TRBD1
CAWMRQGWEGYTF
TGTGCCTGGATGCGACAGGGATGGGAGGGCTACACCTTC
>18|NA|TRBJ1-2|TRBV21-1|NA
CASSKDGTGGAEHYGYTF
TGTGCCAGCAGCAAAGACGGGACAGGGGGCGCGGAACACTATGGCTACACCTTC
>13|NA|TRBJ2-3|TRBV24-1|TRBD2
CATSDLVAGYLYF
TGTGCCACCAGTGATTTAGTAGCGGGGTACCTGTATTTT
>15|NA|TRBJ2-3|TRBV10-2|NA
CASSESTTHTDTQYF
TGCGCCAGCAGTGAGAGCACTACCCACACAGATACGCAGTATTTT
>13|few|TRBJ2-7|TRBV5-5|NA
CASSLAQTYEQYF
TGTGCCAGCAGCTTGGCACAGACCTACGAGCAGTACTTC
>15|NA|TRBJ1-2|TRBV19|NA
CASSIRTSRTQGYTF
TGTGCCAGTAGTATTAGGACATCGCGTACACAGGGCTACACCTTC
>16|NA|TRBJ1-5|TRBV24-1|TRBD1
CATSESTGRYGQPQHF
TGTGCCACCAGTGAGTCGACAGGGAGGTACGGTCAGCCCCAGCATTTT
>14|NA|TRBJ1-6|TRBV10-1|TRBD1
CASSPGQGYSPLHF
TGCGCCAGCAGTCCGGGACAGGGTTATTCACCCCTCCACTTT
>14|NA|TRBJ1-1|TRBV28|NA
CASITRGSWTEAFF
TGTGCCAGCATTACTAGGGGATCGTGGACTGAAGCTTTCTTT
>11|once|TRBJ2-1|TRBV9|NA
CASSGTGEQFF
TGTGCCAGCAGCGGTACAGGGGAGCAGTTCTTC
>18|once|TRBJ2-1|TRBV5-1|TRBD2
CASSLAGLAGGPFHEQFF
TGCGCCAGCAGCTTGGCTGGTCTAGCGGGAGGGCCCTTCCATGAGCAGTTCTTC
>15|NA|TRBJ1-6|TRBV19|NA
CASSINGQLGSPLHF
TGTGCCAGTAGTATTAATGGACAGCTTGGGTCACCCCTCCACTTT
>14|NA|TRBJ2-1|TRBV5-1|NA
CASSTGSLYNEQFF
TGCGCCAGCTCTACAGGTTCCCTCTACAATGAGCAGTTCTTC
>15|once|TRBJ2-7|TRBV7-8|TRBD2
CASSLGTSGNYEQYF
TGTGCCAGCAGCTTAGGGACTAGCGGGAACTACGAGCAGTACTTC
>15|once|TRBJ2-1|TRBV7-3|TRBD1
CASSPDRGLYNEQFF
TGTGCCAGCAGCCCCGACAGGGGATTATACAATGAGCAGTTCTTC
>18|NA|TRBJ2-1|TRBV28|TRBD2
CASSLSYPGGSSYNEQFF
TGTGCCAGCAGTTTATCCTACCCCGGCGGGAGCTCCTACAATGAGCAGTTCTTC
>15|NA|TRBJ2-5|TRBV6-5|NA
CASSYSVLYQETQYF
TGTGCCAGCAGTTACTCAGTCCTGTACCAAGAGACCCAGTACTTC
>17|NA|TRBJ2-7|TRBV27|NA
CASSLLGQNGSPVGQYF
TGTGCCAGCAGTTTATTGGGACAGAACGGGAGTCCGGTGGGGCAGTACTTC
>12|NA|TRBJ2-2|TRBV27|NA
CASSLGTGELFF
TGTGCCAGCAGTTTGGGGACCGGGGAGCTGTTTTTT
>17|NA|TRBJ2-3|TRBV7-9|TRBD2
CASSLTATSGRADTQYF
TGTGCCAGCAGCTTAACTGCCACTAGCGGGAGGGCAGATACGCAGTATTTT
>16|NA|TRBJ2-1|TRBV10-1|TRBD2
CASSPSGRAPHNEQFF
TGCGCCAGCAGCCCTAGCGGGAGGGCCCCCCACAATGAGCAGTTCTTC
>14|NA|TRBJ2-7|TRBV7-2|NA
CASSLLGGIGEQYF
TGTGCCAGCAGCTTATTGGGGGGCATTGGCGAGCAGTACTTC
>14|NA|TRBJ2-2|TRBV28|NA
CASSRTTGIGELFF
TGTGCCAGCAGTCGGACCACAGGGATAGGGGAGCTGTTTTTT
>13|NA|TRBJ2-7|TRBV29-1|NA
CSVARRLDYEQYF
TGCAGCGTTGCCCGCCGCCTTGACTACGAGCAGTACTTC
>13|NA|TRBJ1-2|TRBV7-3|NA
CASSFTGGWGYTF
TGTGCCAGCAGTTTCACAGGAGGCTGGGGCTACACCTTC
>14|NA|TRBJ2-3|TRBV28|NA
CASSLSGSGDTQYF
TGTGCCAGCAGTTTATCAGGGTCCGGAGATACGCAGTATTTT